This T cell receptor (beta chain) was captured in a study of response to subunit inactivated influenza vaccine. TCRdb itself ran the RT-PCR reads through MiXCR, one entry per CDR3 protein. The table shows 650,000 to 850,000 distinct CDR3 sequences, with roughly 14% occurring only once. Overall study findings and caveats: Authors suggested that a seasonal influenza vaccination recruits few new T cells each time.

The V gene's germline CDR1 is SGHRS and CDR2 YFSETQ. V lost 0 bases to trimming and J lost 2 bases; unmatched junction nucleotides: 2. The CDR3 runs to 17 residues. Concerning this clonotype itself: No antigen is known for it.

This clonotype originated in a man aged 45-60 years who received an inactivated influenza vaccine. Sample: PBMCs from blood, taken 14 to 15 days before vaccination. The gene calls are TRBV5-1 and TRBJ2-1; 13 nucleotides align to TRBD2. The CDR3 region has the DNA TGCGCCAGCAGCTTGGGACTAGCGGGAGGAGCCTACAATGAGCAGTTCTTC. It encodes CASSLGLAGGAYNEQFF.